This TCR beta chain was found in a study of T cell responses to AZD1222 COVID-19 vaccine. General study findings and limits: No repertoire was sampled before or during the peak T cell response, only after it. Clonal diversity may have been underestimated in mostly white British donors.

About this clone itself: What it binds is unknown.

The germline V gene has CDR1 SNHLY and CDR2 FYNNEI. The CDR3 extends over 18 amino acids. V was clipped by 5 bases and J by 0 bases, with 20 bases between them. TCRdb's table, derived via immunoSEQ multiplex PCR, lists solely in-frame clones and lacks some. Of tens of thousands of clones listed, 90% to 95% are singletons. This specimen was peripheral blood, taken 28 days after the second AZD1222 dose. The clonotype comes from an adult who received the AZD1222 COVID-19 vaccine. The chain is built from TRBV2 and TRBJ1-3; D is uncertain. CDR3 loop: CASSRLRYQDLSGNTIYF. DNA for the CDR3: TGTGCCAGCAGTCGTTTAAGATACCAGGACCTCTCTGGAAACACCATATATTTT.